These T cell receptor beta chains were read from a single sample in a study of blood T cell repertoires in COVID-19. Assay: immunoSEQ multiplex PCR; the TCRdb copy retains only in-frame clones and omits some. The table lists some 380,000 clones, around 87% of them singletons. Sequencing was performed on PBMCs or T cells enriched from blood (not recorded which). These receptors were taken from a man younger than 40 who had recovered from COVID-19. Each CDR3 is given with its conserved first and last residue. A D gene is named only where the DNA matches it firmly. Clone size is not always given. Where it is, it says once, few, many or a class for expanded clones.

TRBV5-1	TRBJ2-7	few	NA	CASSLRSPSYEQYF
TRBV3-1/TRBV3-2	TRBJ1-1	NA	NA	CASSQAGGGTEAFF
TRBV27	TRBJ2-2	NA	TRBD1	CASSLGQGALSTGELFF
TRBV4-2	TRBJ1-1	NA	NA	CASSPRDWGTEAFF
TRBV19	TRBJ2-7	NA	NA	CASRGHPRTYEQYF
TRBV10-3	TRBJ2-7	NA	TRBD1	CAIRGTEAYEQYF
TRBV30	TRBJ1-2	NA	NA	CACRGADNYGYTF
TRBV12-3/TRBV12-4	TRBJ1-1	NA	NA	CASSLRTEAFF
TRBV3-1/TRBV3-2	TRBJ1-2	once	NA	CASSQGRGNYGYTF
TRBV14	TRBJ2-1	NA	NA	CASSRDSLYNEQFF
TRBV19	TRBJ2-1	NA	NA	CASRSLNEQFF
TRBV6-5	TRBJ1-2	few	TRBD1	CASRGQGNYGYTF
TRBV6-5	TRBJ1-6	NA	TRBD1	CASSTDRGDSPLHF
TRBV24-1	TRBJ1-2	once	NA	CATSDLQDRPWDGYTF
TRBV5-1	TRBJ2-2	NA	NA	CASSLGGQNTGELFF
TRBV6-6	TRBJ1-3	NA	TRBD1	CASSRGTGSSSGNTIYF
TRBV27	TRBJ2-7	NA	TRBD2	CASSPRARRGTPSYEQYF
TRBV6-1	TRBJ2-5	NA	TRBD2	CASSEESGGQETQYF
TRBV12-3/TRBV12-4	TRBJ2-2	once	NA	CASSLTSTGELFF
TRBV7-6	TRBJ2-7	NA	TRBD1	CASSLMTGGRYEQYF
TRBV21-1	TRBJ2-7	NA	NA	CASSKKTPSYEQYF
TRBV3-1/TRBV3-2	TRBJ2-1	NA	TRBD2	CASSPGLAGYNEQFF
TRBV7-9	TRBJ2-1	NA	NA	CASSLGSRWAFF
TRBV9	TRBJ1-3	NA	NA	CASSVAGSGNTIYF
TRBV9	TRBJ1-2	NA	TRBD1	CASSYLGQGYGYTF
TRBV6-5	TRBJ2-3	NA	TRBD1	CASSYSPGGYRDTQYF
TRBV4-1	TRBJ1-1	few	TRBD1	CASSPDRANTEAFF
TRBV21-1	TRBJ1-5	NA	NA	CASSTEGQPQHF
TRBV6-5	TRBJ1-2	NA	TRBD1	CASSPGTEYGYTF
TRBV3-1/TRBV3-2	TRBJ2-6	NA	NA	CASSQGTGRPGSGANVLTF
TRBV5-4	TRBJ2-3	NA	TRBD1	CASSLAGTGITDTQYF
TRBV7-9	TRBJ2-5	NA	NA	CASSGPGEETQYF
TRBV5-4	TRBJ1-2	NA	TRBD1	CASSPGTGISYTF
TRBV3-1/TRBV3-2	TRBJ1-2	NA	NA	CASSLKTTVTDGYTF
TRBV19	TRBJ2-2	NA	TRBD1	CASRRQGENTGELFF
TRBV14	TRBJ2-5	NA	NA	CASSDLREETQYF
TRBV3-1/TRBV3-2	TRBJ1-2	NA	TRBD1	CASSPLTGQGYGYTF
TRBV5-1	TRBJ2-7	NA	NA	CASSFSVGGHPSAYEQYF
TRBV30	TRBJ2-1	NA	TRBD1	CAWGGQIKYNEQFF
TRBV30	TRBJ1-1	NA	NA	CAWSVPWGEAFF
TRBV10-3	TRBJ1-1	NA	TRBD1	CAIKGGQGMTNGEAFF